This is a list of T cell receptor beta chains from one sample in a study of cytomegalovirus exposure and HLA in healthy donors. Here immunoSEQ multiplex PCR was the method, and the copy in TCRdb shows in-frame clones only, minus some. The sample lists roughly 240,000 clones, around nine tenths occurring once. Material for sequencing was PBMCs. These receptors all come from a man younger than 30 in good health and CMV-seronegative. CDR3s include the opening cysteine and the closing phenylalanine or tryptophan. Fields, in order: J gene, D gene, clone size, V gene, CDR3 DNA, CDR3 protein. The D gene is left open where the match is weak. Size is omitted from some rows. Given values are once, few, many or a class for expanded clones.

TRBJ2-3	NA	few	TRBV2	TGTGCCAGCAGTGTTAGAGATACGCAGTATTTT	CASSVRDTQYF
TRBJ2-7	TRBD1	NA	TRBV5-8	TGTGCCAGCAGCTTGGGACAGGGGCTTACCTACGAGCAGTACTTC	CASSLGQGLTYEQYF
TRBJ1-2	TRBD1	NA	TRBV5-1	TGCGCCAGCAGCCACCCGGACAGGGGTGGCTACACCTTC	CASSHPDRGGYTF
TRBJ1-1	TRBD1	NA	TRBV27	TGTGCCAGCAAACCACCACAGGGGGTAAATATGAACACTGAAGCTTTCTTT	CASKPPQGVNMNTEAFF
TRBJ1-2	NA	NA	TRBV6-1	TGTGCCAGCAGTGTCCGGGACACCCCTAACTATGGCTACACCTTC	CASSVRDTPNYGYTF
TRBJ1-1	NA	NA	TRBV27	TGTGCCAGCAGCCCTACAGAGAACACTGAAGCTTTCTTT	CASSPTENTEAFF
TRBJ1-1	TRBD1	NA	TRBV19	TGTGCCAGTAGTATCGGGACAGGGTTTGAAGCTTTCTTT	CASSIGTGFEAFF
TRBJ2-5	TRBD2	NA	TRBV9	TGTGCCAGCAGCTCAGGAGGGACTAGCGGGAGCGAGACCCAGTACTTC	CASSSGGTSGSETQYF
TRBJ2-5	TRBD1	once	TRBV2	TGTGCCAGCAGAACACCCGGGACAGACCAAGAGACCCAGTACTTC	CASRTPGTDQETQYF
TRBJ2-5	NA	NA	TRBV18	TGTGCCAGCTCACCCCCAGGGACCCAGTACTTC	CASSPPGTQYF
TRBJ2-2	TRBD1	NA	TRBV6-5	TGTGCCAGCAGGGGGACAGGGGGTACCGGGGAGCTGTTTTTT	CASRGTGGTGELFF
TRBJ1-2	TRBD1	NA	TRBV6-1	TGTGCCAGCAGGACAGGGTATACCTCTAACTATGGCTACACCTTC	CASRTGYTSNYGYTF
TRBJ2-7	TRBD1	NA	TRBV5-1	TGCGCCAGCAGCTTGGAGACAGGGTATACCGAGCAGTACTTC	CASSLETGYTEQYF
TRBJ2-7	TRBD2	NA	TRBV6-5	TGTGCCAGCAGTTACTCGGGGCTAGCGGAAGGCGAGCAGTACTTC	CASSYSGLAEGEQYF
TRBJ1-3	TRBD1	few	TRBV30	TGTGCCCAACAAGCCGGGGACAGGGGGAACACCATATATTTT	CAQQAGDRGNTIYF
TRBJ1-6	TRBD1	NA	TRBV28	TGTGCCAGCAGTTTATTACTGCTCGGACAGGGGATTTCTAATTCACCCCTCCACTTT	CASSLLLLGQGISNSPLHF
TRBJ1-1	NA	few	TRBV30	TGTGCTGGCTCGGGGGGATTAGGCACTGAAGCTTTCTTT	CAGSGGLGTEAFF
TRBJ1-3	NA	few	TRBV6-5	TGTGCCAGCAGCCGCGGGAATCTTGGAAACACCATATATTTT	CASSRGNLGNTIYF
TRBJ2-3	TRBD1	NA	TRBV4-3	TGCGCCAGCAGCCAAGTTCAGAAGACAGGGGCCTCGGATACGCAGTATTTT	CASSQVQKTGASDTQYF
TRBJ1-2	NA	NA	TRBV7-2	TGTGCCAGCAGCTTAGGCCCGGAGGGCGGCTACACCTTC	CASSLGPEGGYTF
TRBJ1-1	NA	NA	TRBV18	TGTGCCAGCTCACCGAGACGGGATGCTGAAGCTTTCTTT	CASSPRRDAEAFF
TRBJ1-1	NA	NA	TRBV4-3	TGCGCCAGCAGCCAAGATCGAGGGGGAACTGAAGCTTTCTTT	CASSQDRGGTEAFF
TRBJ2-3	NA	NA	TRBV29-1	TGCAGCGTTGAAGGGGGCAGGGGCACAGATACGCAGTATTTT	CSVEGGRGTDTQYF
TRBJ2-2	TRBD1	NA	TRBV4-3	TGCGCCAGCAGCCAAGAAGGGAGACAGGGGTACACCGGGGAGCTGTTTTTT	CASSQEGRQGYTGELFF
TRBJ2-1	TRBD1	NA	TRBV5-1	TGCGCCAGCAGCTTGTCCGGGACAGTATACAATGAGCAGTTCTTC	CASSLSGTVYNEQFF
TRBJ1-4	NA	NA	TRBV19	TGTGCCAGTAACCCCGGTGCGACAGGCCCTGAAAAACTGTTTTTT	CASNPGATGPEKLFF
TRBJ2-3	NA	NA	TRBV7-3	TGTGCCAGCAGCCCTACCGGGGGCACAGATACGCAGTATTTT	CASSPTGGTDTQYF
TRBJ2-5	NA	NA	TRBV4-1	TGCGCCAGCAGCCAACAGTGGCCCATTCCCGTCGGGAGAGAGACCCAGTACTTC	CASSQQWPIPVGRETQYF
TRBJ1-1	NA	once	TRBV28	TGTGCCAGTAAAACGGGACAAATCAACACTGAAGCTTTCTTT	CASKTGQINTEAFF
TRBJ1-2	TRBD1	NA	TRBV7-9	TGTGCCAGCAGCCCCCAGGGGGTTGGCTACACCTTC	CASSPQGVGYTF
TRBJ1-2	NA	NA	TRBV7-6	TGTGCCAGCAGCCACCGACTGACAGATACTAACTATGGCTACACCTTC	CASSHRLTDTNYGYTF
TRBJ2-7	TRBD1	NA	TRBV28	TGTGCCAGCGGGAGACAGGGCTACGAGCAGTACTTC	CASGRQGYEQYF
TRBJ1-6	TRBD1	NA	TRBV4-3	TGCGCCAGCAGTACAGGGGGCCCTAATCATAATTCACCCCTCCACTTT	CASSTGGPNHNSPLHF
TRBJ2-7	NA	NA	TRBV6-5	TGTGCCAGCAGGCAAGCCGACGAGCAGTACTTC	CASRQADEQYF
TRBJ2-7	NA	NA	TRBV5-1	TGCGCCAGCAGTTTACAGGGAATTTCCTACGAGCAGTACTTC	CASSLQGISYEQYF
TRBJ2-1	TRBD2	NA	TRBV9	TGTGCCAGCAGCGTGTCTCCCGGGGGGGCCAATGAGCAGTTCTTC	CASSVSPGGANEQFF
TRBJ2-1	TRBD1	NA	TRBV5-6	TGTGCCAGCAGCCGGGGACAGGGGGCGTACAATGAGCAGTTCTTC	CASSRGQGAYNEQFF
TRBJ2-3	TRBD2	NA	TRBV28	TGTGCCAGCAGTTTGGCTAGCGGGAGCCCAGATACGCAGTATTTT	CASSLASGSPDTQYF
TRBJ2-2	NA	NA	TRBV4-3	TGCGCCAGCAGCCAAGAAGGTGGGCTGTACACCGGGGAGCTGTTTTTT	CASSQEGGLYTGELFF
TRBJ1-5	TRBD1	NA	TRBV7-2	TGTGCCAGCAGCTTACAGGGGGCGGTAGAACAGCCCCAGCATTTT	CASSLQGAVEQPQHF
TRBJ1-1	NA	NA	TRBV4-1	TGCGCCAGCAGCCAAGATAGGGGCCGCACTGAAGCTTTCTTT	CASSQDRGRTEAFF
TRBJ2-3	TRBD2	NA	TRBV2	TGTGCCAGCAGTGCGGGAGGGCCTCAAGATACGCAGTATTTT	CASSAGGPQDTQYF
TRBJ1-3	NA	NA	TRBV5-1	TGCGCCAGCTCTGACCCTCAGGGTGCCGGAAACACCATATATTTT	CASSDPQGAGNTIYF
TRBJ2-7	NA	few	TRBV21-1	TGTGCCAGCAGCAAAGTGGGCTCCTCCTACGAGCAGTACTTC	CASSKVGSSYEQYF
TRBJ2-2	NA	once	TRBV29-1	TGCAGCGTGAGATCAACTAGCAGCGGGGAGCTGTTTTTT	CSVRSTSSGELFF
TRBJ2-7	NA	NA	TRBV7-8	TGTGCCAGCAGACTCGACAGCTACGAGCAGTACTTC	CASRLDSYEQYF
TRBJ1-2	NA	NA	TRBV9	TGTGCCAGCAGCGTAGAAGGGGGGGCATGGGATAACTATGGCTACACCTTC	CASSVEGGAWDNYGYTF
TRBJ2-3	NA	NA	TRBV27	TGTGCCAGCAGTCAAGGGACATTAACCCGTGGCGGGGATACGCAGTATTTT	CASSQGTLTRGGDTQYF
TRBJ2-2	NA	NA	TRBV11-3	TGTGCCAGCAGCCTAAGGGACACCTACACCGGGGAGCTGTTTTTT	CASSLRDTYTGELFF
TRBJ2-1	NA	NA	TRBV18	TGTGCCAGCTCACCGGAGACTACGACGAATGAGCAGTTCTTC	CASSPETTTNEQFF
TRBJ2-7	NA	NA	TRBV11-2	TGTGCCAGCAGCTTAGTACGGAGCTACGAGCAGTACTTC	CASSLVRSYEQYF